These 13 T cell receptor beta chains came from one sample sequenced in a study of shared clonotypes between healthy human individuals. Measured with immunoSEQ multiplex PCR; TCRdb has only the in-frame clones, and not every one. The data show nearly 1 million clones, 60% to 85% seen once. Material for sequencing was memory CD4+ T cells sorted from blood. Noted subset: CD45RA-negative fraction. The receptors shown here come from a man in his late teens or twenties in good health.

This clone came up once. This rearrangement joins TRBV29-1 to TRBJ2-1; maybe TRBD2 (7 bases). Trimming shortened V by 3 bases and J by 3 bases, and 15 bases separated the two germline ends. This CDR3 region has 15 residues. Germline V gene sequence: CDR1 SQVTM, CDR2 ANQGSEA. The CDR3 protein is CSVDSGGRGYNEQFF. CDR3 in DNA: TGCAGCGTTGACTCCGGGGGGCGAGGCTACAATGAGCAGTTCTTC.

This clone was observed a single time. CDR3: CASSKVSSGSNASYEQYF. In DNA, the CDR3 is TGTGCCAGCAGCAAAGTGTCAAGCGGGAGTAATGCGTCCTACGAGCAGTACTTC. The chain links TRBV21-1 to TRBJ2-7; the table's D call of TRBD2 was not tested on the DNA. TRBV21-1 represents a pseudogene. This CDR3 is 18 amino acids long.

V is TRBV4-1 and J is TRBJ2-3; 11 positions match TRBD1. Germline-derived CDR1 and CDR2 are MGHRA and YSYEKL. J was trimmed by 2 bases and V by 2 bases; bases with no gene match: 6. CDR3 length: 17 residues. The CDR3 DNA reads TGCGCCAGCAGCCAATCCGGGACAGGGGGATACACAGATACGCAGTATTTT. This translates into CASSQSGTGGYTDTQYF.

This clone appeared a single time. This rearrangement joins TRBV6-1 to TRBJ2-3, with 7 bases aligning to TRBD1. This CDR3 region has 16 residues. The germline gives CDR1 MNHNS, CDR2 SASEGT. Trimming took 2 bases from V and 5 from J; bases not matched to a gene: 10. The CDR3 sequence: CASSEPDRVIVDTQYF. The CDR3 DNA reads TGTGCCAGCAGTGAACCCGACAGGGTAATCGTAGATACGCAGTATTTT.

The chain recombines TRBV19 with TRBJ1-1; 9 bases map to TRBD1. Losses at the gene ends were 5 bases for V and 6 bases for J; bases not matched to a gene: 7. The CDR3 consists of 14 residues. Germline-derived CDR1 and CDR2 are LNHDA and SQIVND (reference sequence). CDR3 protein: CASSVTGGASEAFF. As DNA, the CDR3 is TGTGCCAGTAGTGTTACAGGGGGCGCCTCTGAAGCTTTCTTT.

The count of this clone is one. V gene TRBV5-4 combines with J gene TRBJ2-7; D is perhaps TRBD2 (5 bases). CDR1 and CDR2 from the germline V gene are SGHNT and YYREEE (reference sequence). The ends were cut back, 4 bases at V and 0 bases at J, with 11 bases in the middle. The CDR3 runs to 14 residues. The CDR3 DNA reads as TGTGCCAGCAGCCCGGACTTATCCTCCTACGAGCAGTACTTC. Protein product: CASSPDLSSYEQYF.

Worth noting for this clone: One end of the junction fails to match germline, which may point to a read error. CDR3 sequence reads: CASSWARETQYF. CDR3 nucleotide sequence: TGTGCCAGTAGTTGGGCTCGAGAGACCCAGTACTTC. The J gene is TRBJ2-5, the V gene TRBV28; no reliable D call. CDR1 is MDHEN and CDR2 is SYDVKM in the germline V gene. There are 12 residues in the CDR3. The complete variable domain, with remaining parts taken from reference TRBV28 and TRBJ2-5, reads DVKVTQSSRYLVKRTGEKVFLECVQDMDHENMFWYRQDPGLGLRLIYFSYDVKMKEKGDIPEGYSVSREKKERFSLILESASTNQTSMYLCASSWARETQYFGPGTRLLVL.

The chain uses TRBV19 and TRBJ1-1; D is unresolved. The V gene lost 5 bases and the J gene lost 5 bases, with 12 bases spanning the gap. The germline V gene has CDR1 LNHDA and CDR2 SQIVND (reference sequence). The CDR3 consists of 13 residues. CDR3: CASSRTLATEAFF. In DNA, the CDR3 is TGTGCCAGTAGTCGAACACTTGCTACTGAAGCTTTCTTT.

The chain combines TRBV5-4 with TRBJ2-3, with D unresolved. There are 11 residues in the CDR3. V shed 5 bases and J shed 5 bases, with 6 bases lying between them. Germline CDR1 SGHNT, CDR2 YYREEE (reference sequence). CDR3 sequence: CASRFRDTQYF. The CDR3 nucleotides are TGTGCCAGCAGATTTAGAGATACGCAGTATTTT. The full variable domain, with the rest looked up from reference TRBV5-4 and TRBJ2-3, is ETGVTQSPTHLIKTRGQQVTLRCSSQSGHNTVSWYQQALGQGPQFIFQYYREEENGRGNFPPRFSGLQFPNYSSELNVNALELDDSALYLCASRFRDTQYFGPGTRLTVL.

The chain has TRBV6-5 and TRBJ2-1; D remains ambiguous. Germline lookup yields CDR1 MNHEY and CDR2 SVGAGI. Trimming pared 2 bases from V and 4 bases from J, leaving 6 bases between. The CDR3 sequence is 13 residues long. CDR3 coding DNA: TGTGCCAGCAGTTACAGGGCTTACAATGAGCAGTTCTTC. Its translation is CASSYRAYNEQFF.

The chain employs TRBV6-5 and TRBJ1-6; TRBD1 agrees at 8 bases. The trim removed 0 bases at V and 5 bases at J, leaving 0 bases unmatched. The length of the CDR3 is 15 residues. CDR1 is MNHEY, CDR2 SVGAGI, per germline. CDR3 coding DNA: TGTGCCAGCAGTTACTCGACAGGGGATAATTCACCCCTCCACTTT. Translating it yields CASSYSTGDNSPLHF.

J is TRBJ2-2 and V is TRBV2; the D is unclear. Germline CDR1 reads SNHLY; CDR2 reads FYNNEI. The CDR3 is made up of 15 amino acids. Trimming took 10 bases from V and 1 from J, leaving 16 bases between them. CDR3 sequence (DNA): TGTGCCATTCGTAGAGAGTCGGTGAACACCGGGGAGCTGTTTTTT. This translates into CAIRRESVNTGELFF.

This clone has at least ten counts. The rearrangement uses TRBV30 and TRBJ1-2; D uncertain. The ends were cut back, 0 bases at V and 8 bases at J, with 10 bases in the middle. CDR1 and CDR2 from the germline V gene are GTSNPN and SVGIG (reference sequence). This CDR3 spans 12 amino acids. The CDR3 nucleotides are TGTGCCTGGAGTGTACACATGGGAGGCTACACCTTC. Encoded protein: CAWSVHMGGYTF.